This T cell receptor beta chain is drawn from a study of beta chain features in type 1 diabetes (dated by TCRdb to the late 2010s). Background for the entire study: No differences in mean age, gender distribution, total cell number or subset yield were found between patients and healthy donors. In the study, TCRB repertoires of sorted circulating CD4+ T cell subsets from recently diagnosed type 1 diabetes patients were compared with those of matched healthy donors. Across all samples, some 110,000,000 sorted cells were examined, and cell number per subset correlated strongly with RNA yield. Whereas all 30 or so donors provided naive and central memory subsets, regulatory and stem cell-like memory subsets were isolated from just 8 patients and about 8 healthy donors.

Each donor gave one peripheral blood draw, averaging approximately 110 mL, which was collected into heparinised tubes. Using a panel that included CD45RO, CCR7, CD25, CD127, CD95 and CD27, naive, central memory, regulatory and stem cell-like memory CD4+ T cells were sorted on a BD FACSAria II. All sorted populations exceeded 95% purity. PBMCs were isolated right away by Lymphoprep density gradient centrifugation and were stained directly, without culture. So that batch effects would be minimized, each experiment stained and sorted samples in pairs, pairing one healthy donor with one patient. The sample holds a few counts of this clone. No antigen is known for it. No qualities accompany the bases; no much larger clone lies one base away. The entire isolated RNA was reverse transcribed using the High Capacity cDNA Reverse Transcription Kit, and thus expressed TCRB transcripts were sequenced. Deep immunoSEQ sequencing was applied to naive, central memory and regulatory T cell samples, giving an average of roughly 3.5 million total reads per sample. Sorted cells were lysed in RLT buffer and RNA was extracted with DNase-treated RNeasy Micro or Mini kits, depending on cell number. Each cell subset was processed separately to prevent cross-contamination, with patient and healthy donor samples processed together. TCRB sequences were amplified from cDNA with the immunoSEQ multiplex PCR, producing 87-bp fragments spanning the CDR3 region. Sequencing of the amplicons was done on the Illumina HiSeq platform. Turning to the authors' computational methods: Synthetic template baselines were used to correct PCR bias computationally, reads within Hamming distance 2 were collapsed together, and singletons that could not be merged were discarded. Reads were aligned against IMGT to assign V, D and J genes, CDR3 length and insertions or deletions at six rearrangement sites. Within each subset, clonotype counts were normalized to sorted cell number, after which true diversity and Gini coefficients were computed with the tcR R package. The overlap coefficient, calculated on TCRB nucleotide sequences, was used to quantify repertoire sharing. Out-of-frame TCRB sequences from naive cells were analyzed as a proxy for the pre-selection repertoire. TCRdb holds this immuneACCESS table with in-frame rearrangements only. Some clones are missing; in checked studies, unresolved V genes explain under half, and the rest has no known cause. Clonal size and the V and J genes are those of that table, whereas D and trimming came from the DNA. The sample table lists about 360,000 clones, approximately 12% of them with a count of one. The ten top clones hold approximately 0.015% of the sample.

Study-level results and caveats: Patients with type 1 diabetes made fewer insertions and deleted more nucleotides at VDJ recombination sites, implying thymic rearrangement abnormalities. A moderate but significant shortening of TCRB CDR3 length was observed in type 1 diabetes patients in all four CD4+ subsets. The naive, central memory and regulatory TCRB repertoires appeared to resemble one another more closely among patients than among healthy donors. Because cDNA was sequenced instead of genomic DNA, highly expressing activated cells could be over-represented, though the groups showed no difference in activation or CD3 levels. Shorter templates might have been favored by PCR, but patient and control samples were amplified and corrected together, so both groups would have been affected equally by any skew. Only small numbers of individuals were included in the HLA sub-analyses, which left unresolved whether HLA type had any influence on TCRB rearrangement.

The CDR1 and CDR2 encoded by the germline V gene are SQVTM and ANQGSEA. Here V drops 5 bases and J drops 1 base, and the junction holds 5 bases not matched to any gene. The CDR3 runs 15 residues from the cysteine to the phenylalanine. Left in the record is the CDR3 DNA by itself, 45 bases read in frame from the first base. This receptor was obtained from a man aged 18 to 29 in good health. Specimen: naive CD4+ T cells from blood. Read against the paper, the sample's cell subset or site label means: true naive CD4+ T cells. The chain is made from TRBV29-1 and TRBJ2-2, with 9 bases aligning to TRBD1. The CDR3 protein sequence reads: CSVPGQGGNTGELFF. Read as DNA, the sequence is TGCAGCGTTCCGGGACAGGGCGGGAACACCGGGGAGCTGTTTTTT.